These T cell receptor beta chains were read from a single sample in a study of beta chain features in type 1 diabetes. Clones were read by immunoSEQ multiplex PCR, and TCRdb kept only the in-frame ones, dropping some. Among hundreds of thousands of clones listed, 15% to 20% were seen once. Sequencing used naive CD4+ T cells from blood. These receptors originate from a woman between 18 and 29 years old in good health. Both conserved end residues are part of each CDR3. D genes are given only for firm matches. The size entry is marked missing in some rows and otherwise reads once, few, many or a size class.

D	J	size	V	length	DNA	CDR3
TRBD2	TRBJ2-7	few	TRBV19	15	TGTGCCAGTAGTATGCGGCGGGAGGGCCGGGACGAGCAGTACTTC	CASSMRREGRDEQYF
NA	TRBJ2-2	NA	TRBV7-6	18	TGTGCCAGCAGCCTTTACCGGAGGAGGGTCGGTGACACCGGGGAGCTGTTTTTT	CASSLYRRRVGDTGELFF
NA	TRBJ2-7	NA	TRBV7-8	14	TGTGCCAGCAGCTTAGCCCCACTAGTCGGCGAGCAGTACTTC	CASSLAPLVGEQYF
TRBD2	TRBJ2-3	NA	TRBV28	16	TGTGCCAGCAGTTTATCGTCTAGCGGGAGGTGGGATACGCAGTATTTT	CASSLSSSGRWDTQYF
NA	TRBJ1-1	NA	TRBV15	15	TGTGCCACCAGCAGCAGGCGGTCAGCGAACACTGAAGCTTTCTTT	CATSSRRSANTEAFF
NA	TRBJ2-3	NA	TRBV5-1	14	TGCGCCAGCAGCCCTGACAGAAGCACAGATACGCAGTATTTT	CASSPDRSTDTQYF
TRBD1	TRBJ2-7	few	TRBV7-9	15	TGTGCCAGCAGCGCTATGGGACAGGCGTCCTACGAGCAGTACTTC	CASSAMGQASYEQYF
NA	TRBJ1-1	few	TRBV10-3	16	TGTGCCATCAGCCCAGCCGCGCGGGACACGGGCACTGAAGCTTTCTTT	CAISPAARDTGTEAFF
TRBD2	TRBJ2-7	NA	TRBV28	16	TGTGCCAGCAGTTTGCTCGGTACTAGCGGGAGTTACGAGCAGTACTTC	CASSLLGTSGSYEQYF
NA	TRBJ2-1	NA	TRBV29-1	15	TGCAGCGCCGTACGAAGGGGACGGAACCACAATGAGCAGTTCTTC	CSAVRRGRNHNEQFF
NA	TRBJ2-2	NA	TRBV10-3	15	TGTGCCAGCGGGATAGACAGGCCCGTGACCGGGGAGCTGTTTTTT	CASGIDRPVTGELFF
TRBD1	TRBJ2-2	few	TRBV18	17	TGTGCCAGCTCACGCCTCCGGGACAGGGGGAAGACCGGGGAGCTGTTTTTT	CASSRLRDRGKTGELFF
NA	TRBJ2-1	NA	TRBV6-5	16	TGTGCCAGCAGTTACAAGCCATCGATCTCCTACAATGAGCAGTTCTTC	CASSYKPSISYNEQFF
NA	TRBJ1-5	NA	TRBV6-5	13	TGTGCCAGCAGTTACGGGATCGGGCAGCCCCAGCATTTT	CASSYGIGQPQHF
TRBD1	TRBJ2-5	NA	TRBV5-1	14	TGCGCCAGCAGCATGGGACAGCTACAAGAGACCCAGTACTTC	CASSMGQLQETQYF
NA	TRBJ2-2	few	TRBV5-1	15	TGCGCCAGCAGCTTGGGACTAGAGAACACCGGGGAGCTGTTTTTT	CASSLGLENTGELFF
NA	TRBJ1-1	few	TRBV6-5	15	TGTGCCAGCAGTTACTCGTACTATTTGAACACTGAAGCTTTCTTT	CASSYSYYLNTEAFF
NA	TRBJ2-7	few	TRBV7-2	16	TGTGCCAGCAGCTTAGGAGGTAGGGTATATGCCTACGAGCAGTACTTC	CASSLGGRVYAYEQYF
TRBD2	TRBJ2-7	NA	TRBV27	13	TGTGCCAGCAGTGGGGGACTAGCGTACGAGCAGTACTTC	CASSGGLAYEQYF
NA	TRBJ2-4	few	TRBV28	14	TGTGCCAGCAGATTGAGCCTAGCCAAAAACATTCAGTACTTC	CASRLSLAKNIQYF